This T cell receptor beta chain was observed in a study of technical replicates of blood from a few donors. J was trimmed by 3 bases and V by 1 base; bases with no gene match: 2. CDR3 length: 16 residues. Germline V lookup: CDR1 MGHRA, CDR2 YSYEKL. Repertoires were generated with immunoSEQ multiplex PCR, while TCRdb's copy carries only in-frame clones and drops some. The sample holds tens of thousands of clones, over 75% seen once. The sample consisted of PBMCs. The TCR was taken from a human donor in good health. Some clones in this sample may be carry-over from other donors' samples. The chain combines TRBV4-1 with TRBJ2-3, with 12 bases matching TRBD2. The chain's CDR3 is CASSQGTSGTTDTQYF. In DNA, the CDR3 is TGCGCCAGCAGCCAAGGGACTAGCGGGACAACAGATACGCAGTATTTT.